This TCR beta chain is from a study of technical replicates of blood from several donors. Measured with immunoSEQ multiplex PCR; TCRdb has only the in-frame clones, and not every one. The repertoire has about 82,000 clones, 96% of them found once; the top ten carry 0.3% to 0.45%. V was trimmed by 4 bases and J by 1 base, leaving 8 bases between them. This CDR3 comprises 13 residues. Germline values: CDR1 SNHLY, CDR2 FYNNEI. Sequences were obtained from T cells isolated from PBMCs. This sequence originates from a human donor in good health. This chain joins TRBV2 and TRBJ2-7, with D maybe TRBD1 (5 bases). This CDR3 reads CASSGTFSYEQYF. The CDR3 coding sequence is TGTGCCAGCAGTGGGACATTTTCCTACGAGCAGTACTTC.